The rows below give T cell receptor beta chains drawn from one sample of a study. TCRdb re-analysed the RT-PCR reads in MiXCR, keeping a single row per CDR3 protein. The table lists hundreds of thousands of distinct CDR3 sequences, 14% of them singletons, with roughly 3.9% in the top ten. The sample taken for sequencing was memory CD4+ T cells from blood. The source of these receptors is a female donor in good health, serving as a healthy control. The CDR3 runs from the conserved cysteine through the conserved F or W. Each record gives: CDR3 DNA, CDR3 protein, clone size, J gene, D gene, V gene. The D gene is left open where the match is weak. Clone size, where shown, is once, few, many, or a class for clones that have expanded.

CDR3nt: TGCGCCAGCAGCTTCGCCAGCTCGAACACTGAAGCTTTCTTT; CDR3aa: CASSFASSNTEAFF; abundance: few; j_gene: TRBJ1-1; d_gene: .; v_gene: TRBV5-1
CDR3nt: TGCAGTGCGACTAGCGGGATAGGGCAGTACTTC; CDR3aa: CSATSGIGQYF; abundance: many; j_gene: TRBJ2-7; d_gene: TRBD2; v_gene: TRBV20-1
CDR3nt: TGTGCCAGCAGCCCGGTTAGCTTCTACGAGCAGTACTTC; CDR3aa: CASSPVSFYEQYF; abundance: .; j_gene: TRBJ2-7; d_gene: .; v_gene: TRBV6-5
CDR3nt: TGCGCCAGCAGCGGAACCGGGACAGGGACTACCGGGACCCAGTACTTC; CDR3aa: CASSGTGTGTTGTQYF; abundance: .; j_gene: TRBJ2-5; d_gene: TRBD1; v_gene: TRBV5-1
CDR3nt: TGTGCCAGCACCAACTCGGGACAGGGGGCGCTTGGCTACACCTTC; CDR3aa: CASTNSGQGALGYTF; abundance: few; j_gene: TRBJ1-2; d_gene: TRBD1; v_gene: TRBV6-2/TRBV6-3
CDR3nt: TGTGCCAGCAGCTCTACTGTACTAGACAATGAGCAGTTCTTC; CDR3aa: CASSSTVLDNEQFF; abundance: many; j_gene: TRBJ2-1; d_gene: .; v_gene: TRBV7-2
CDR3nt: TGTGCCAGCAGGAGGACAGCGGGGGAGACCCAGTACTTC; CDR3aa: CASRRTAGETQYF; abundance: .; j_gene: TRBJ2-5; d_gene: .; v_gene: TRBV28
CDR3nt: TGCAGTGCTAGAGACCCAAACCGGGCCCCCAACGAGCAGTACTTC; CDR3aa: CSARDPNRAPNEQYF; abundance: .; j_gene: TRBJ2-7; d_gene: .; v_gene: TRBV20-1
CDR3nt: TGTGCCAGCAGCCAAGATGACAGGGGTGGGACCCAGTACTTC; CDR3aa: CASSQDDRGGTQYF; abundance: .; j_gene: TRBJ2-5; d_gene: TRBD1; v_gene: TRBV3-1
CDR3nt: TGTGCCAGCAGCCGGTCTAGCGGGAACTACGAGCAGTACTTC; CDR3aa: CASSRSSGNYEQYF; abundance: many; j_gene: TRBJ2-7; d_gene: TRBD2; v_gene: TRBV7-3
CDR3nt: TGTGCCACCAGTGATCGCAGGACAAGCTCCTACAATGAGCAGTTCTTC; CDR3aa: CATSDRRTSSYNEQFF; abundance: many; j_gene: TRBJ2-1; d_gene: .; v_gene: TRBV24-1
CDR3nt: TGTGCCAGCAGCCATTGGGACAGGGGGCTTCAGCCCCAGCATTTT; CDR3aa: CASSHWDRGLQPQHF; abundance: few; j_gene: TRBJ1-5; d_gene: TRBD1; v_gene: TRBV12-3/TRBV12-4
CDR3nt: TGTGCCAGCAGTTCGAAGGGGGGTGCTTTGGGATGGCCCCAGCATTTT; CDR3aa: CASSSKGGALGWPQHF; abundance: .; j_gene: TRBJ1-5; d_gene: .; v_gene: TRBV28
CDR3nt: TGCGCCAGCAGCTTAGTTGAGGGGGCGGCTGGTGAAGCTTTCTTT; CDR3aa: CASSLVEGAAGEAFF; abundance: many; j_gene: TRBJ1-1; d_gene: TRBD1; v_gene: TRBV5-1
CDR3nt: TGCAGCGCCGGACAGGGGGCGGGAGATACGCAGTATTTT; CDR3aa: CSAGQGAGDTQYF; abundance: few; j_gene: TRBJ2-3; d_gene: TRBD1; v_gene: TRBV29-1
CDR3nt: TGTGCCAGCAGCGCCGGGACCGGCCTTAATGGCTACACCTTC; CDR3aa: CASSAGTGLNGYTF; abundance: few; j_gene: TRBJ1-2; d_gene: .; v_gene: TRBV5-6